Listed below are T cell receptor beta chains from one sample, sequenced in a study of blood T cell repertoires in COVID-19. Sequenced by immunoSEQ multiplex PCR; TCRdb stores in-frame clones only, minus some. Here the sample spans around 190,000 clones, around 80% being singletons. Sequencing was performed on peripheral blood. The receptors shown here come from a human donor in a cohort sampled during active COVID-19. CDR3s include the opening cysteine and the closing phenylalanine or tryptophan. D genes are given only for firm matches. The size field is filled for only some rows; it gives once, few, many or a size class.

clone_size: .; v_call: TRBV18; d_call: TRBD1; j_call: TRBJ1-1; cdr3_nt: TGTGCCAGCTCATCCCGGACAGGGGGCAACACTGAAGCTTTCTTT; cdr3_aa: CASSSRTGGNTEAFF
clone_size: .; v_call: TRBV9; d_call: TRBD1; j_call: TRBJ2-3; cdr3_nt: TGTGCCAGCAGCGGACAGGGGGGAGATACGCAGTATTTT; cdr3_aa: CASSGQGGDTQYF
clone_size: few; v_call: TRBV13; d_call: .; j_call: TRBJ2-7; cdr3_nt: TGTGCCAGCAGCCCTGGCACCGAGCAGTACTTC; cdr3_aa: CASSPGTEQYF
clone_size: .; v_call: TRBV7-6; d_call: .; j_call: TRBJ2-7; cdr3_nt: TGTGCCAGCAGCTTAGCTCCGGGGGATAACCCTACCTACGAGCAGTACTTC; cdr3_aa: CASSLAPGDNPTYEQYF
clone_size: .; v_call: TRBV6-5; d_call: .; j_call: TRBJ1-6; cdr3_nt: TGTGCCAGCAGTTACACCCCGGGGGGCCGGGGGTCACCCCTCCACTTT; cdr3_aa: CASSYTPGGRGSPLHF
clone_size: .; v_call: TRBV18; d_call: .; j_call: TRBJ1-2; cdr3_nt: TGTGCCAGCTCACCGTCCAGCGATTATGGCTACACCTTC; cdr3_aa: CASSPSSDYGYTF
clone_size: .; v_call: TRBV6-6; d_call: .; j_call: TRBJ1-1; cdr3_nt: TGTGCCAGCAGTTACAATAGGGGGTCGTCAGCTTTCTTT; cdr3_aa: CASSYNRGSSAFF
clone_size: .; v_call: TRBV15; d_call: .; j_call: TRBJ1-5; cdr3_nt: TGTGCCACCAGCCCAGGATGGGGGCGCAATCAGCCCCAGCATTTT; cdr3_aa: CATSPGWGRNQPQHF
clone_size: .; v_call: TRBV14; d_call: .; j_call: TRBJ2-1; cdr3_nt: TGTGCCAGCAGCCAAGAACCGGGGGAAGATGAGCAGTTCTTC; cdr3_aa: CASSQEPGEDEQFF
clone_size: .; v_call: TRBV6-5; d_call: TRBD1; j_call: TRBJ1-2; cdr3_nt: TGTGCCACCCTCGACAGGGGGGATGGCTACACCTTC; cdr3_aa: CATLDRGDGYTF
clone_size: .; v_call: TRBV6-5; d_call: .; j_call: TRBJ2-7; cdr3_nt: TGTGCCACACAAGTGGGACTTAACTACGAGCAGTACTTC; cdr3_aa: CATQVGLNYEQYF
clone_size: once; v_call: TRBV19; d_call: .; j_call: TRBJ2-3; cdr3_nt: TGTGCCAGTTTTGGCCAGGAAGATACGCAGTATTTT; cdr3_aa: CASFGQEDTQYF
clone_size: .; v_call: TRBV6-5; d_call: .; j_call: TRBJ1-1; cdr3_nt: TGTGCCAGCATTATGAACACTGAAGCTTTCTTT; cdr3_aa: CASIMNTEAFF